These 32 T cell receptor beta chains came from one sample sequenced in a study of Ad26.COV2.S vaccination and SARS-CoV-2 variants. The data were produced by immunoSEQ multiplex PCR, yet TCRdb's version contains in-frame clones alone and is incomplete. The data hold about 260,000 clones, with 87% observed a single time. The sample's treatment: about 20 received Ad26.COV2.S at low or high dose, single or two shots; several received placebo; per-sample allocation not given. Day 63 after the first injection of vaccine or placebo was the sampling time. The sample was peripheral blood, taken in a trial of Ad26.COV2.S vaccine versus placebo. The receptors stem from a person aged 18 to 65 who received the Ad26.COV2.S COVID-19 vaccine or a placebo.

The CDR3 coding sequence is TGTGCCAGAAGCTTAGATAGCAGCGAGCAGTACTTC. This sequence encodes CARSLDSSEQYF. This rearrangement joins TRBV7-5 to TRBJ2-7; the DNA was not used to check the table's D call, TRBD2. TRBV7-5 is listed as a pseudogene. This CDR3 comprises 12 residues.

The chain carries TRBV5-6 and TRBJ2-2; D is possibly TRBD2 (5 bases). CDR1 and CDR2 from the germline V gene are SGHDT and YYEEEE. Trimming shortened V by 2 bases and J by 2 bases, and 10 bases separated the two germline ends. CDR3 length equals 15 residues. CDR3 DNA: TGTGCCAGCAGCTTCACTAGTGGAAACACCGGGGAGCTGTTTTTT. Translation gives CASSFTSGNTGELFF.

This clone was detected only once. The chain's CDR3 is CASRARDRGPDEQYF. The CDR3 DNA is TGTGCCAGCAGGGCTCGGGACAGGGGACCTGACGAGCAGTACTTC. This chain uses TRBV6-5 with TRBJ2-7; 10 bases align to TRBD1. This CDR3 region has 15 residues. Germline assignment: CDR1 MNHEY and CDR2 SVGAGI. The ends lost 6 bases at V and 5 bases at J; junction bases unmatched: 10.

This rearrangement joins TRBV6-4 to TRBJ2-2; TRBD2 matches 8 bases. After removal of 3 bases from V and 5 bases from J, the junction contained 5 bases not matched to a gene. CDR3 length equals 15 residues. CDR1 is MRHNA and CDR2 is SNTAGT in the germline V gene. CDR3: CASSELAGRTGELFF. The DNA of the CDR3 is TGTGCCAGCAGTGAGTTAGCGGGGCGAACCGGGGAGCTGTTTTTT.

With regard to this clone: Other DNA sequences of this sample code for an identical CDR3. The CDR3 sequence: CASSLLGQGQETQYF. The CDR3 coding sequence is TGCGCCAGCAGCTTGTTAGGACAGGGACAAGAGACCCAGTACTTC. The gene calls are TRBV5-1 and TRBJ2-5, with 8 bases identical to TRBD1. V shed 1 base and J 2 bases; nucleotides not matched to a gene: 4. The V gene's germline CDR1 is SGHRS and CDR2 YFSETQ. This CDR3 has 15 residues.

With regard to this clone: This sample includes further DNA sequences coding for the same CDR3. The V gene is TRBV4-3, the J gene TRBJ1-3, with D unclear. Germline V gene lookup returns CDR1 LGHNA and CDR2 YSLEER. This CDR3 is 16 amino acids long. The V end was cut by 0 bases, the J end by 0 bases, with 9 bases between. The CDR3 DNA follows: TGCGCCAGCAGCCAAGAATCTGGGTTCTCTGGAAACACCATATATTTT. As protein: CASSQESGFSGNTIYF.

The rearrangement links TRBV9 to TRBJ2-7; the match to TRBD2 covers 10 bases. CDR1 SGDLS and CDR2 YYNGEE come from the germline V gene. The CDR3 loop spans 16 amino acids. Trimming removed 4 bases from V and 5 bases from J; junction bases left unmatched: 12. The CDR3 region has the DNA TGTGCCAGCAGCCCCCGCGGGGCTAGCGGGGGTGACGAGCAGTACTTC. This translates into CASSPRGASGGDEQYF.

Ten or more counts support this clone. V and J are TRBV3-1 (or the pseudogene TRBV3-2) and TRBJ1-2; no definite D call. The CDR3 runs to 12 residues. The ends were cut back, 5 bases at V and 5 bases at J, with 9 bases in the middle. Germline V CDR1 and CDR2: LGHDT, YNNKEL (reference sequence). The CDR3 region is CASSSRGYGYTF. The CDR3, as DNA: TGTGCCAGCAGCTCCCGGGGATATGGCTACACCTTC.

This clone appeared a single time. This chain joins TRBV19 and TRBJ1-2, with a possible D match to TRBD1 (6 bases). Trimming removed 3 bases from V and 2 bases from J, with 13 bases in between. The CDR3 has 15 residues. CDR1 is LNHDA, CDR2 SQIVND, per germline (reference sequence). The CDR3 reads CASSISGGPNYGYTF. The CDR3 DNA follows: TGTGCCAGTAGTATCAGTGGGGGCCCCAACTATGGCTACACCTTC.

The chain uses TRBV4-1 and TRBJ1-1; tentative D call: TRBD1 (6 bases). Trimming shortened V by 4 bases and J by 5 bases, and 14 bases separated the two germline ends. CDR1 and CDR2 from the germline V gene are MGHRA and YSYEKL. The CDR3 is made up of 14 amino acids. The CDR3 region has the DNA TGCGCCAGCAGCCCCCACAGGGTCCGGACTGAAGCTTTCTTT. The encoded protein is CASSPHRVRTEAFF.

The chain has TRBV4-2 and TRBJ2-5; 13 nucleotides agree with TRBD2. V shed 6 bases, J shed 1 base, and the junction held 11 bases outside the gene matches. Germline loops: CDR1 LGHNA, CDR2 YNFKEQ. The CDR3 is 18 amino acids. For the CDR3, the DNA is TGTGCCAGCAGTTCCCGACTAGCGGGGGGACCAGGCCAAGAGACCCAGTACTTC. This translates into CASSSRLAGGPGQETQYF.

This chain connects TRBV4-3 to TRBJ1-5; a possible D gene is TRBD1 (6 bases). This CDR3 region has 15 residues. Per germline, CDR1 LGHNA and CDR2 YSLEER. The V end was cut by 1 base, the J end by 6 bases, with 13 bases between. The CDR3 DNA reads TGCGCCAGCAGCCAAGTGTACGAAGGGGGTCAGCCCCAGCATTTT. It codes for CASSQVYEGGQPQHF.

The chain recombines TRBV5-5 with TRBJ1-6; a weak D match, TRBD1 (5 bases). CDR3 size: 17 residues. The germline V gene encodes CDR1 SGHKS and CDR2 YYEKEE (reference sequence). V was clipped by 1 base and J by 7 bases, with 18 bases between them. CDR3 DNA: TGTGCCAGCAGCTTGCCACCGTTAGGGACGGTGAATTCACCCCTCCACTTT. It codes for CASSLPPLGTVNSPLHF.

V is TRBV7-3 and J is TRBJ2-5, with a possible D match to TRBD2 (6 bases). The CDR3 length is 13 residues. Trimming took off 5 bases at V and 3 bases at J, with 10 bases between the two ends. CDR1 is SGHTA, CDR2 FQGTGA, per germline. For the CDR3, the DNA is TGTGCCAGCAGCCCGACTAGTGAAGAGACCCAGTACTTC. Protein product: CASSPTSEETQYF. The variable domain in full, completed from reference TRBV7-3 and TRBJ2-5, reads GAGVSQTPSNKVTEKGKYVELRCDPISGHTALYWYRQSLGQGPEFLIYFQGTGAADDSGLPNDRFFAVRPEGSVSTLKIQRTERGDSAVYLCASSPTSEETQYFGPGTRLLVL.

The V gene is TRBV6-2 or TRBV6-3, the J gene TRBJ1-2; 8 positions agree with TRBD1. Trimming cost V 4 bases and J 0 bases; bases outside gene matches: 7. Germline CDR1 reads MNHEY; CDR2 reads SVGEGT. The CDR3 totals 16 residues. CDR3 residues: CASSSQGAGPNYGYTF. Here the CDR3 DNA reads TGTGCCAGCAGTTCTCAGGGGGCAGGCCCTAACTATGGCTACACCTTC.

This chain uses TRBV5-6 with TRBJ1-5; tentatively, D is TRBD1 (5 bases). Germline CDR1 and CDR2: SGHDT and YYEEEE. The CDR3 is 15 residues long. V lost 1 base, J lost 12 bases, and 20 bases lay in between. DNA of the CDR3: TGTGCCAGCAGCTTGAGGGGCATGACTAATCGGGGCCAGCATTTT. Translation gives CASSLRGMTNRGQHF.

This clone appeared a single time. The chain employs TRBV5-1 and TRBJ1-1; the D is unclear. Germline V gene lookup returns CDR1 SGHRS and CDR2 YFSETQ. Trimming took 0 bases from V and 6 from J, leaving 15 bases between them. The CDR3 extends over 15 amino acids. The CDR3 loop is CASSLGTAEGSEAFF. CDR3 bases: TGCGCCAGCAGCTTGGGTACGGCGGAAGGGTCTGAAGCTTTCTTT.

The chain uses TRBV7-7 and TRBJ2-3, with D perhaps matching TRBD1 (5 bases). The CDR3 loop spans 13 amino acids. Germline CDR1 SSHAT, CDR2 FNYEAQ (reference sequence). Trimming left V 3 bases short and J 5 bases short, with 9 bases between. CDR3 protein: CASSLGLRDTQYF. CDR3 sequence (DNA): TGTGCCAGCAGCTTGGGGCTCAGAGATACGCAGTATTTT. The full variable domain, rest sourced from reference TRBV7-7 and TRBJ2-3, is GAGVSQSPRYKVTKRGQDVTLRCDPISSHATLYWYQQALGQGPEFLTYFNYEAQPDKSGLPSDRFSAERPEGSISTLTIQRTEQRDSAMYRCASSLGLRDTQYFGPGTRLTVL.

The chain combines TRBV19 with TRBJ1-6, with D maybe TRBD1 (6 bases). The CDR3 sequence is 16 residues long. CDR1 and CDR2 from the germline V gene are LNHDA and SQIVND (reference sequence). Trimming cost V 5 bases and J 5 bases, with 16 bases left between them. The CDR3, as DNA: TGTGCCAGTAGTGAAGACAGGAGACTTAATAATTCACCCCTCCACTTT. This gives the protein CASSEDRRLNNSPLHF.

The rearrangement joins TRBV4-3 to TRBJ2-7, with no clear D. From germline, CDR1 is LGHNA and CDR2 YSLEER. The CDR3 sequence is 13 residues long. Between the trimmed V and J ends, which lost 3 bases and 4 bases, there was a span of 10 bases. The DNA of the CDR3 is TGCGCCAGCAGCCACACGGTGTGGTACGAGCAGTACTTC. This sequence encodes CASSHTVWYEQYF.

This sequence joins TRBV3-1 (or the pseudogene TRBV3-2) and TRBJ2-7; 7 bases fit TRBD1. CDR1 and CDR2 (germline): LGHDT, YNNKEL (reference sequence). This CDR3 is built from 14 residues. The trim removed 4 bases at V and 1 base at J, leaving 4 bases unmatched. The DNA for the CDR3 is TGTGCCAGCAGCCTACGACAGGGTTCCTACGAGCAGTACTTC. Protein sequence: CASSLRQGSYEQYF.

The V gene is TRBV6-2 or TRBV6-3, the J gene TRBJ1-1, with D perhaps TRBD1 (5 bases). CDR1 MNHEY and CDR2 SVGEGT come from the germline V gene. Deletions cut 0 bases from V and 5 bases from J, with 28 bases between. The CDR3 spans 20 residues. CDR3 region: CASSYSGLLRGGRVSTEAFF. CDR3 sequence (DNA): TGTGCCAGCAGTTACTCTGGCCTGTTGAGGGGTGGCAGGGTGTCGACTGAAGCTTTCTTT.

The chain couples TRBV5-4 to TRBJ2-5; 9 nucleotides line up with TRBD1. The germline CDR1 and CDR2 sequences are SGHNT and YYREEE (reference sequence). Trimming removed 2 bases from V and 2 bases from J; junction bases left unmatched: 4. This CDR3 is 15 amino acids long. The CDR3 nucleotides read TGTGCCAGCAGCTTATTACAGGGGGCGCAAGAGACCCAGTACTTC. This sequence encodes CASSLLQGAQETQYF.

The chain joins TRBV10-2 to TRBJ2-3, with D unresolved. Trimming took off 3 bases at V and 7 bases at J, with 14 bases between the two ends. CDR1 WSHSY and CDR2 SAAADI come from the germline V gene. The CDR3 extends over 14 amino acids. The CDR3 here is CASSDGPTANTQYF. The DNA of the CDR3 is TGCGCCAGCAGTGATGGGCCCACCGCGAATACGCAGTATTTT.

V gene TRBV19 combines with J gene TRBJ1-6, with TRBD1 identical over 8 bases. V was clipped by 4 bases and J by 4 bases; unmatched bases: 6. Germline V gene data show CDR1 as LNHDA and CDR2 as SQIVND (reference sequence). CDR3 length: 16 residues. The chain's CDR3 is CASSTSDRVYNSPLHF. The CDR3 DNA reads TGTGCCAGTAGTACCTCGGACAGGGTTTATAATTCACCCCTCCACTTT. The full variable domain, in which reference TRBV19 and TRBJ1-6 provide the parts outside the CDR3, is DGGITQSPKYLFRKEGQNVTLSCEQNLNHDAMYWYRQDPGQGLRLIYYSQIVNDFQKGDIAEGYSVSREKKESFPLTVTSAQKNPTAFYLCASSTSDRVYNSPLHFGNGTRLTVT.

The chain links TRBV24-1 to TRBJ2-5, with 7 bases matching TRBD2. Germline V CDR1 and CDR2: KGHDR, SFDVKD. The junction had 10 bases not matched to a gene; V was cut back by 10 bases and J by 0 bases. The length of the CDR3 is 15 residues. CDR3 protein: CATSFGEGYQETQYF. The CDR3 region has the DNA TGTGCCACTTCCTTCGGGGAGGGCTACCAAGAGACCCAGTACTTC.

The chain employs TRBV29-1 and TRBJ2-1; the D is unclear. The CDR3 covers 15 residues. Germline-derived CDR1 and CDR2 are SQVTM and ANQGSEA. V lost 1 base and J 0 bases, leaving 10 bases between the germline ends. The CDR3 here is CSVEGETFSYNEQFF. The CDR3 DNA follows: TGCAGCGTTGAAGGCGAGACATTCTCCTACAATGAGCAGTTCTTC.

This chain joins TRBV19 and TRBJ2-1; either TRBD1 or TRBD2 may supply D (7 bases each). The ends were cut back, 5 bases at V and 6 bases at J, with 17 bases in the middle. The CDR3 is 15 residues long. CDR1 is LNHDA and CDR2 is SQIVND in the germline V gene (reference sequence). This chain's CDR3 is CASSRRGGAPNEQFF. CDR3 nucleotide sequence: TGTGCCAGTAGTCGCAGGGGGGGGGCACCCAATGAGCAGTTCTTC.

The V gene is TRBV29-1, the J gene TRBJ2-1; no clear D gene. This CDR3 contains 14 residues. V lost 6 bases and J 9 bases, leaving 21 bases between the germline ends. The germline CDR1 and CDR2 sequences are SQVTM and ANQGSEA. The CDR3 loop reads CSVLLTGLGGEQFF. CDR3 sequence (DNA): TGCAGCGTCCTACTGACGGGCTTAGGTGGTGAGCAGTTCTTC.

The V gene is TRBV6-5, the J gene TRBJ1-1; possible D gene TRBD1, 6 bases. V lost 4 bases, J lost 3 bases, and 9 bases lay in between. The CDR3 contains 13 residues. Germline V lookup: CDR1 MNHEY, CDR2 SVGAGI. The CDR3: CASSFRGYTEAFF. CDR3 nucleotide sequence: TGTGCCAGCAGTTTCAGGGGATACACTGAAGCTTTCTTT.

J is TRBJ1-2 and V is TRBV7-9, with D perhaps TRBD1 (5 bases). There are 16 residues in the CDR3. The V and J ends lost 7 bases and 0 bases respectively, with 18 bases between them. CDR1 is SEHNR and CDR2 is FQNEAQ in the germline V gene (reference sequence). As DNA, the CDR3 is TGTGCCAGCACCCTAGGGGTCGGGCACGCTAACTATGGCTACACCTTC. It is translated as CASTLGVGHANYGYTF.

The chain carries TRBV9 and TRBJ1-1, with D hard to call. Looked up from germline, CDR1 is SGDLS and CDR2 is YYNGEE. CDR3 length equals 13 residues. Trimming took 3 bases from V and 1 from J, leaving 7 bases between them. The CDR3 DNA sequence: TGTGCCAGCAGCGGGCCCACGAACACTGAAGCTTTCTTT. It is translated as CASSGPTNTEAFF.